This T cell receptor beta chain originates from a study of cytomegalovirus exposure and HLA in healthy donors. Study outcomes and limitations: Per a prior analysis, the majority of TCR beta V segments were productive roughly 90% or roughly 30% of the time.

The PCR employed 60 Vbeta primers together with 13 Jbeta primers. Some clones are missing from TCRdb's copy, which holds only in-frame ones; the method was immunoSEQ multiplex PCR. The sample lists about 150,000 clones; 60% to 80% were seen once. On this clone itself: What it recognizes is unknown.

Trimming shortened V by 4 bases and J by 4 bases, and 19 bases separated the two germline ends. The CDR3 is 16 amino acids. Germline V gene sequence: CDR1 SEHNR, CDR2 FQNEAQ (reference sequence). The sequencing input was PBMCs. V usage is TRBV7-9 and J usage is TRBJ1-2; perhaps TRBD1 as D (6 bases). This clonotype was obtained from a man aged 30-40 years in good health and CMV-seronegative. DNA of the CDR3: TGTGCCAGCAGCTCAGGGGTGCGGACAGTAAGCTATGGCTACACCTTC. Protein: CASSSGVRTVSYGYTF. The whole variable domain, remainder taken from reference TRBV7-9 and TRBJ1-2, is DTGVSQNPRHKITKRGQNVTFRCDPISEHNRLYWYRQTLGQGPEFLTYFQNEAQLEKSRLLSDRFSAERPKGSFSTLEIQRTEQGDSAMYLCASSSGVRTVSYGYTFGSGTRLTVV.